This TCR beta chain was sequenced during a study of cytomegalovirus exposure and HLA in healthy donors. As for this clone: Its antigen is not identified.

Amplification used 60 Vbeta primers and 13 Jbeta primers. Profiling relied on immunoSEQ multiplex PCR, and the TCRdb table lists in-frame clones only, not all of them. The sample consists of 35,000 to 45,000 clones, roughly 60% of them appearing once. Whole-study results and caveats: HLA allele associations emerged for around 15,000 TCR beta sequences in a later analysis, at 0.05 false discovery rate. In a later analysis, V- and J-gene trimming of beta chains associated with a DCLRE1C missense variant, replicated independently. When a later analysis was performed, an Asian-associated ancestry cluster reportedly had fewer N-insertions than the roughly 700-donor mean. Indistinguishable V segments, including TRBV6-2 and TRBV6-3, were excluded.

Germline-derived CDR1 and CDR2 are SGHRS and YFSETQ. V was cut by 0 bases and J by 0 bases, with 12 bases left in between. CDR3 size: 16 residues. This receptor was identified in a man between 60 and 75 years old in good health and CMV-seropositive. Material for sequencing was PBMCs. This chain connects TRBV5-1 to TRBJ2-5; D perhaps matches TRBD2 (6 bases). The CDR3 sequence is CASSLGGGGYQETQYF. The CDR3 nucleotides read TGCGCCAGCAGCTTGGGCGGCGGAGGGTACCAAGAGACCCAGTACTTC.